This T cell receptor beta chain derives from a study of CD8 T cells in ankylosing spondylitis. Findings and caveats of the study: Typical of ankylosing spondylitis blood, it appeared, was a TCR beta motif of fewer than ten highly homologous variants. A CD8+ phenotype characterized the disease-linked clones, which were relatively rare in peripheral blood.

Quantitative 5'-RACE was performed with molecular barcodes, and it yielded the TCR beta libraries. One entry per CDR3 protein, called by TCRdb with MiXCR from the 5' RACE reads. The repertoire holds more than 600,000 distinct CDR3 sequences, with over 15% as singletons. The CDR3 has 15 amino acids. V gave up 7 bases and J gave up 3 bases; unmatched junction bases: 8. Germline V gene data show CDR1 as MGHRA and CDR2 as YSYEKL. Only a few counts were recorded for this clonotype. Its antigen remains unidentified. The specimen sequenced was blood, either unsorted or a sorted T cell fraction (not recorded which). This chain uses TRBV4-1 with TRBJ2-1; TRBD2 aligns across 8 bases. This receptor was taken from a male donor with ankylosing spondylitis. The CDR3 sequence: CASKGDAGGYNEQFF. CDR3 sequence (DNA): TGCGCCAGCAAGGGGGACGCGGGAGGCTACAATGAGCAGTTCTTC.